This entry is about one T cell receptor (beta chain). The target antigen is unknown. The data belong to a study of T cells and copy number aberrations in small-cell lung cancer. This CDR3 is built from 16 residues. Unmatched junction bases numbered 8, after V lost 4 bases and J lost 4 bases. Germline CDR1 and CDR2: SGHNT and YYREEE (reference sequence). Measured with immunoSEQ multiplex PCR; TCRdb has only the in-frame clones, and not every one. The table lists about 540 clones, around 90% of them singletons. No donor received chemotherapy or radiotherapy before surgery, nor immunotherapy before or after it. Findings of the study overall: Most clones, about 75-98%, were restricted to a single tumor region. Higher copy number aberration burden correlated negatively with tumor T-cell density, richness and clonality. Due to few samples, these findings require validation.

The TCR comes from a man aged 50 to 59 with small cell lung cancer. The source material was tumor tissue. The chain recombines TRBV5-4 with TRBJ2-3, with 11 nucleotides matching TRBD2. This CDR3 reads CASSITSGSGADTQYF. In DNA form, the CDR3 reads TGTGCCAGCAGCATTACTAGCGGGAGTGGCGCAGATACGCAGTATTTT.